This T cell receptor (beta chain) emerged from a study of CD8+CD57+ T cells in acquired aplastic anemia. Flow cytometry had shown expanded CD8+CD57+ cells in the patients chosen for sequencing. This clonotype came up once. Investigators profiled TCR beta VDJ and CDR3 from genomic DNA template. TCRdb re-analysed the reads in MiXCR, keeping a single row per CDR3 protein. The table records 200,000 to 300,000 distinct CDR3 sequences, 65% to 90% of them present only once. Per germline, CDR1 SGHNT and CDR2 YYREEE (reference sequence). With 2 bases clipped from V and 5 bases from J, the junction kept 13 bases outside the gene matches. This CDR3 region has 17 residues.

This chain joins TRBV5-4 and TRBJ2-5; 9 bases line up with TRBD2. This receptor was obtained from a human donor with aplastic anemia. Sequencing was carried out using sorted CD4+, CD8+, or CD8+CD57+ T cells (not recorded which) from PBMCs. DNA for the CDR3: TGTGCCAGCAGCTTTACTAGCGCGGGGGGGCCCGGGGAGACCCAGTACTTC. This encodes CASSFTSAGGPGETQYF.